These 24 T cell receptor beta chains were sequenced from one sample in a study of a mutant IDH1 vaccine in newly diagnosed glioma. The method was immunoSEQ multiplex PCR; TCRdb's version includes in-frame clones alone and lacks a portion of them. Seen here are 30,000 to 35,000 clones, almost 90% observed once, and the top ten hold under 25%. For these TCRs, the target antigens are not known. Time point given: week 11, during vaccination. Doses of 300 ug of mutant IDH1 20-mer peptide were given with topical imiquimod. Sample: PBMCs, taken from a glioma patient whose treatment included an IDH1 peptide vaccine. Receptors originate from a young man with glioma.

This clone is labeled medium-sized. This rearrangement joins TRBV6-6 to TRBJ1-1, with 7 bases fitting TRBD1. Germline V CDR1 and CDR2: MNHNY, SVGAGI (reference sequence). The CDR3 has 16 amino acids. V lost 7 bases, J lost 2 bases, and 13 bases stayed unmatched. CDR3 bases: TGTGCCAGCACCTGGTCGGTACAGGGGCGAAACACTGAAGCTTTCTTT. This codes for CASTWSVQGRNTEAFF.

The chain employs TRBV29-1 and TRBJ2-5; no reliable D call. CDR1 SQVTM and CDR2 ANQGSEA come from the germline V gene. The CDR3 covers 12 residues. Trimming took off 0 bases at V and 4 bases at J, with 6 bases between the two ends. The CDR3 here is CSVEDRGETQYF. As DNA, the CDR3 is TGCAGCGTTGAAGATCGAGGAGAGACCCAGTACTTC.

V is TRBV5-1 and J is TRBJ2-7; D gene uncertain. The V gene lost 0 bases and the J gene lost 1 base, with 5 bases spanning the gap. CDR3 size: 13 residues. In germline, CDR1 is SGHRS, CDR2 YFSETQ. The CDR3 is CASSLGRSYEQYF. CDR3 in DNA: TGCGCCAGCAGCTTGGGACGGTCCTACGAGCAGTACTTC.

This chain links TRBV19 with TRBJ1-5, with TRBD1 matching over 7 bases. The CDR3 spans 19 residues. From germline, CDR1 is LNHDA and CDR2 SQIVND (reference sequence). V lost 4 bases, J lost 0 bases, and 15 bases stayed unmatched. Written as DNA, the CDR3 is TGTGCCAGTAGTACCAGGTCGACAGGGAGGCTTTATAGCAATCAGCCCCAGCATTTT. It specifies CASSTRSTGRLYSNQPQHF.

V and J are TRBV10-3 and TRBJ1-5; TRBD1 is a possible D gene (6 bases). The length of the CDR3 is 13 residues. Trimming pared 4 bases from V and 2 bases from J, leaving 6 bases between. Germline V gene lookup returns CDR1 ENHRY and CDR2 SYGVKD. CDR3 residues: CAISGTGNQPQHF. Here the CDR3 DNA reads TGTGCCATCAGTGGGACAGGCAATCAGCCCCAGCATTTT.

This chain joins TRBV7-2 and TRBJ2-6, with a possible D match to TRBD1 (5 bases). Germline CDR1 reads SGHTA; CDR2 reads FQGNSA. V dropped 3 bases and J dropped 0 bases, with 6 bases sitting between them. The CDR3 covers 15 residues. CDR3 coding DNA: TGTGCCAGCAGCTTCGGACACTCTGGGGCCAACGTCCTGACTTTC. This codes for CASSFGHSGANVLTF. Full variable domain (missing parts from reference TRBV7-2 and TRBJ2-6): GAGVSQSPSNKVTEKGKDVELRCDPISGHTALYWYRQSLGQGLEFLIYFQGNSAPDKSGLPSDRFSAERTGGSVSTLTIQRTQQEDSAVYLCASSFGHSGANVLTFGAGSRLTVL.

This chain links TRBV7-6 with TRBJ1-1, with D hard to call. CDR3 length: 13 residues. V gave up 1 base and J gave up 1 base, with 4 bases separating them. Germline CDR1 SGHVS, CDR2 FNYEAQ. The CDR3 region is CASSLGENTEAFF. Written as DNA, the CDR3 is TGTGCCAGCAGCTTAGGTGAGAACACTGAAGCTTTCTTT. The complete variable domain, with remaining parts taken from reference TRBV7-6 and TRBJ1-1, reads GAGVSQSPRYKVTKRGQDVALRCDPISGHVSLYWYRQALGQGPEFLTYFNYEAQQDKSGLPNDRFSAERPEGSISTLTIQRTEQRDSAMYRCASSLGENTEAFFGQGTRLTVV.

The chain carries TRBV30 and TRBJ1-3, with D unclear. Germline V gene data show CDR1 as GTSNPN and CDR2 as SVGIG (reference sequence). The V gene lost 4 bases and the J gene lost 1 base, with 8 bases spanning the gap. The CDR3 is 13 amino acids. The CDR3 loop is CAWMGLSGNTIYF. The CDR3 DNA follows: TGTGCCTGGATGGGCTTGTCTGGAAACACCATATATTTT.

The chain joins TRBV29-1 to TRBJ2-3; D possibly uses TRBD1 or TRBD2 (5 bases each). Germline V gives CDR1 SQVTM, CDR2 ANQGSEA. The CDR3 is 13 residues long. Trimming shortened V by 7 bases and J by 2 bases, and 13 bases separated the two germline ends. The CDR3, as DNA: TGCAGCGCCGACCGGGACCACACAGATACGCAGTATTTT. This translates into CSADRDHTDTQYF.

The chain couples TRBV30 to TRBJ2-7; no definite D call. V lost 2 bases to trimming and J lost 0 bases, with 5 bases between them. The CDR3 runs to 12 residues. The germline CDR1 and CDR2 sequences are GTSNPN and SVGIG (reference sequence). The CDR3 bases are TGTGCCTGGAGTTTAAGCTCCTACGAGCAGTACTTC. This translates into CAWSLSSYEQYF.

The chain recombines TRBV5-1 with TRBJ2-7; D is perhaps TRBD2 (6 bases). The CDR3 is made up of 10 amino acids. V was cut by 8 bases and J by 6 bases, with 9 bases left in between. CDR1 and CDR2 (germline): SGHRS, YFSETQ. CDR3 nucleotides: TGCGCCAGGGGGGGAGGCGAGCAGTACTTC. It encodes CARGGGEQYF. Full variable domain (outside the CDR3, taken from reference TRBV5-1 and TRBJ2-7): KAGVTQTPRYLIKTRGQQVTLSCSPISGHRSVSWYQQTPGQGLQFLFEYFSETQRNKGNFPGRFSGRQFSNSRSEMNVSTLELGDSALYLCARGGGEQYFGPGTRLTVT.

In its sample, this clone was seen a few times. This sequence joins TRBV7-2 and TRBJ1-4, with unresolved D. This CDR3 region has 14 residues. CDR1 is SGHTA, CDR2 FQGNSA, per germline. V was trimmed by 4 bases and J by 4 bases, leaving 10 bases between them. In nucleotides, the CDR3 is TGTGCCAGCAGCTACCAGTGGGGTAATGAAAAACTGTTTTTT. Translated: CASSYQWGNEKLFF.

The rearrangement joins TRBV30 to TRBJ1-1, with D perhaps matching TRBD1 (5 bases). Looked up from germline, CDR1 is GTSNPN and CDR2 is SVGIG (reference sequence). The CDR3 sequence is 11 residues long. CDR3 protein: CLSGGGTEAFF. CDR3 sequence (DNA): TGTCTTTCGGGGGGGGGCACTGAAGCTTTCTTT.

The CDR3 reads CASSLSLDRFYGYTF. DNA of the CDR3: TGTGCCAGCAGCCTGAGCCTCGACAGGTTCTATGGCTACACCTTC. The rearrangement links TRBV5-4 to TRBJ1-2; TRBD1 might be the D (6 bases). CDR3 length: 15 amino acids. Germline V gives CDR1 SGHNT, CDR2 YYREEE (reference sequence). V shed 4 bases and J shed 4 bases, with 17 bases lying between them.

The chain is built from TRBV14 and TRBJ2-7; the D gene could be TRBD1 or TRBD2 (5 bases each). The CDR3 has 14 amino acids. The V end lost 3 bases, the J end lost 6 bases, and 15 bases lay between the germline ends. The germline V gene has CDR1 SGHDN and CDR2 FVKESK. The chain's CDR3 is CASSQGVPLGEQYF. The CDR3 DNA sequence: TGTGCCAGCAGCCAGGGGGTACCTCTAGGCGAGCAGTACTTC.

The chain is built from TRBV2 and TRBJ1-3; tentatively, D is TRBD1 (5 bases). The CDR3 is 15 residues long. Germline V gene sequence: CDR1 SNHLY, CDR2 FYNNEI. Between the trimmed V and J ends, which lost 6 bases and 0 bases, there was a span of 12 bases. The CDR3 DNA follows: TGTGCCAGCAGGAGGGACTCCTACTCTGGAAACACCATATATTTT. Protein: CASRRDSYSGNTIYF.

The V and J genes are TRBV19 and TRBJ2-7; 8 nucleotides match TRBD2. Unmatched junction bases numbered 5, after V lost 4 bases and J lost 9 bases. The germline V gene has CDR1 LNHDA and CDR2 SQIVND (reference sequence). The CDR3 sequence is 12 residues long. This chain's CDR3 is CASSRRGAGQYF. CDR3 nucleotide sequence: TGTGCCAGTAGTAGGCGGGGGGCCGGGCAGTACTTC.

The chain is built from TRBV30 and TRBJ1-5; no clear D gene. Germline loops: CDR1 GTSNPN, CDR2 SVGIG (reference sequence). The CDR3 is 13 residues long. The V and J ends lost 3 bases and 9 bases respectively, with 15 bases between them. The CDR3: CAWSGRGYAPQHF. CDR3 bases: TGTGCCTGGAGCGGCAGAGGGTATGCGCCCCAGCATTTT.

The rearrangement uses TRBV6-5 and TRBJ2-1; maybe TRBD1 (6 bases). V was trimmed by 8 bases and J by 8 bases, leaving 16 bases between them. CDR3 length: 13 residues. The germline gives CDR1 MNHEY, CDR2 SVGAGI. CDR3 protein: CASQNRASYEQFF. The CDR3 nucleotides read TGTGCCAGCCAAAACAGGGCTAGCTATGAGCAGTTCTTC.

This clone was seen just once. Here the CDR3 reads CSARKDRVTGELFF. The DNA of the CDR3 is TGCAGCGCGCGAAAGGACAGGGTGACCGGGGAGCTGTTTTTT. J is TRBJ2-2 and V is TRBV29-1; 8 bases match TRBD1. Germline CDR1 SQVTM, CDR2 ANQGSEA. V shed 7 bases and J 5 bases; nucleotides not matched to a gene: 9. CDR3 length equals 14 residues.

This clone was recorded only once. The rearrangement uses TRBV5-1 and TRBJ2-5; D perhaps matches TRBD2 (5 bases). This CDR3 comprises 14 residues. The V gene's germline CDR1 is SGHRS and CDR2 YFSETQ. V was shortened by 0 bases and J by 0 bases, with 6 bases between the two germline ends. This CDR3 reads CASSLGGNQETQYF. The CDR3 nucleotides read TGCGCCAGCAGCTTGGGAGGGAACCAAGAGACCCAGTACTTC.

The gene calls are TRBV19 and TRBJ2-7; unclear D gene. The germline CDR1 and CDR2 sequences are LNHDA and SQIVND (reference sequence). The CDR3 sequence is 13 residues long. V lost 0 bases to trimming and J lost 0 bases, with 3 bases between them. The CDR3 region is CASSIDYSYEQYF. The DNA for the CDR3 is TGTGCCAGTAGTATAGACTACTCCTACGAGCAGTACTTC.

In this sample, this clone turned up once. The V call is TRBV5-4, the J call TRBJ2-1; D call uncertain. Trimming pared 1 base from V and 2 bases from J, leaving 4 bases between. The CDR3 has 13 residues. The germline V gene has CDR1 SGHNT and CDR2 YYREEE (reference sequence). The CDR3: CASSLLTYNEQFF. In nucleotides, the CDR3 is TGTGCCAGCAGCTTGCTTACCTACAATGAGCAGTTCTTC.

The V call is TRBV10-1, the J call TRBJ2-1; 14 bases match TRBD2. Germline CDR1 reads WNHNN; CDR2 reads SYGVQD (reference sequence). Trimming at V came to 7 bases and at J to 0 bases, leaving 8 bases not matched to a gene. The CDR3 is 18 amino acids. The CDR3 DNA follows: TGCGCCAGCAAGGGACTAGCGGGAGTGGGGAGCTCCTACAATGAGCAGTTCTTC. Translated, it gives CASKGLAGVGSSYNEQFF.